The next 17 T cell receptor beta chains were all read from a single sample in a study of blood T cell repertoires in COVID-19. Libraries were prepared by immunoSEQ multiplex PCR; TCRdb keeps only in-frame clonotypes and omits some of them. The sample shows about 280,000 clones, 85% of them seen only once. Sequenced sample: PBMCs or T cells enriched from blood (not recorded which). These receptors came from a woman aged 45-65 years who had recovered from COVID-19.

V and J are TRBV10-3 and TRBJ1-1; 8 bases map to TRBD1. CDR1 and CDR2 (germline): ENHRY, SYGVKD. Trimming at V came to 5 bases and at J to 5 bases, leaving 4 bases not matched to a gene. CDR3 length equals 13 residues. CDR3 amino acids: CAISTGGGTEAFF. The CDR3 DNA reads as TGTGCCATCAGTACAGGGGGGGGGACTGAAGCTTTCTTT.

The chain combines TRBV28 with TRBJ1-3, with D perhaps matching TRBD1 (5 bases). This CDR3 region has 14 residues. Germline V gives CDR1 MDHEN, CDR2 SYDVKM. Trimming took 7 bases from V and 3 from J, leaving 13 bases between them. This chain's CDR3 is CASTTTGVGNTIYF. In nucleotides, the CDR3 is TGTGCCAGCACTACAACGGGGGTTGGAAACACCATATATTTT.

The V gene is TRBV30, the J gene TRBJ1-4; D remains ambiguous. This CDR3 is built from 15 residues. Per the germline V gene, CDR1 is GTSNPN and CDR2 is SVGIG (reference sequence). V gave up 0 bases and J gave up 8 bases, with 16 bases separating them. The CDR3 DNA reads TGTGCCTGGAGTGTATCGTTCGGGTATAGGGAAAAACTGTTTTTT. This sequence encodes CAWSVSFGYREKLFF.

The rearrangement links TRBV19 to TRBJ1-3, with D tentatively TRBD1 (5 bases). V dropped 5 bases and J dropped 0 bases, with 11 bases sitting between them. CDR3 size: 15 residues. CDR1 and CDR2 (germline): LNHDA, SQIVND (reference sequence). The DNA of the CDR3 is TGTGCCAGTAGTGCACAGGTTTACTCTGGAAACACCATATATTTT. Protein sequence: CASSAQVYSGNTIYF.

This clone was recorded a few times. This chain joins TRBV3-1 (or the pseudogene TRBV3-2) and TRBJ1-5; 7 nucleotides align to TRBD1. The CDR3 sequence is 13 residues long. The germline V gene has CDR1 LGHDT and CDR2 YNNKEL (reference sequence). V lost 4 bases, J lost 4 bases, and 1 base stayed unmatched. The CDR3 region has the DNA TGTGCCAGCAGCCGGGGACAGAATCAGCCCCAGCATTTT. This gives the protein CASSRGQNQPQHF.

The J gene is TRBJ2-7, the V gene TRBV18; D not certain. The CDR3 is made up of 14 amino acids. Germline assignment: CDR1 KGHSH and CDR2 LQKENI. V lost 6 bases, J lost 6 bases, and 18 bases lay in between. CDR3 nucleotides: TGTGCCAGCTCCAAGACTTCTGTCGGGTCCGAGCAGTACTTC. Translation gives CASSKTSVGSEQYF.

Here the CDR3 reads CASSMAVYSNQPQHF. In DNA form, the CDR3 reads TGTGCCAGTAGTATGGCGGTTTACAGCAATCAGCCCCAGCATTTT. The rearrangement links TRBV19 to TRBJ1-5; D unclear. The V end lost 3 bases, the J end lost 1 base, and 10 bases lay between the germline ends. The CDR3 runs to 15 residues. The V gene's germline CDR1 is LNHDA and CDR2 SQIVND (reference sequence).

The CDR3 region is CASGIITGDYGYTF. Here the CDR3 DNA reads TGCGCCAGCGGAATAATTACAGGGGACTATGGCTACACCTTC. The V call is TRBV5-1, the J call TRBJ1-2, with 7 bases aligning to TRBD1. Germline lookup yields CDR1 SGHRS and CDR2 YFSETQ. The V and J ends lost 7 bases and 3 bases, in that order; junction bases with no gene match: 9. CDR3 length: 14 amino acids.

The J gene is TRBJ1-1, the V gene TRBV18; D uncertain. Per the germline V gene, CDR1 is KGHSH and CDR2 is LQKENI. The length of the CDR3 is 15 residues. Between the trimmed V and J ends, which lost 3 bases and 3 bases, there was a span of 14 bases. The CDR3, as DNA: TGTGCCAGCTCACCTACGGTCATTCGGGACACTGAAGCTTTCTTT. This encodes CASSPTVIRDTEAFF.

This chain joins TRBV12-3 or TRBV12-4 and TRBJ2-4, with D unclear. Trimming cost V 8 bases and J 9 bases, with 14 bases left between them. This CDR3 region has 12 residues. The CDR3 sequence is CASSLVFGIQYF. The CDR3 DNA sequence: TGTGCCAGCTCCCTTGTTTTCGGCATTCAGTACTTC.

The gene calls are TRBV30 and TRBJ2-7; possible D gene TRBD2, 6 bases. Trimming cost V 4 bases and J 6 bases, with 13 bases left between them. Germline-derived CDR1 and CDR2 are GTSNPN and SVGIG (reference sequence). The CDR3 is 12 amino acids. CDR3 amino acids: CAWTSDASEQYF. The CDR3 coding sequence is TGTGCCTGGACTAGCGACGCTAGCGAGCAGTACTTC.

This clone was seen once. This could be a read error, since a much larger clone is one nucleotide away. The J gene is TRBJ1-5, the V gene TRBV2; D unresolved. CDR1 SNHLY and CDR2 FYNNEI come from the germline V gene. The CDR3 runs 12 residues. This CDR3 reads CASSDGNQLQHF. Here the CDR3 DNA reads TGTGCCAGCAGTGACGGGAATCAGCTCCAGCATTTT.

V gene TRBV11-2 combines with J gene TRBJ1-1; 8 nucleotides align to TRBD1. The CDR3 is 13 residues long. V gave up 6 bases and J gave up 8 bases; unmatched junction bases: 8. The germline V gene has CDR1 SGHAT and CDR2 FQNNGV. The CDR3 here is CASRLPGQAEAFF. DNA of the CDR3: TGTGCCAGCAGATTACCGGGACAGGCGGAAGCTTTCTTT.

The rearrangement joins TRBV3-1 (or the pseudogene TRBV3-2) to TRBJ2-5; 11 bases are shared with TRBD2. Trimming took 6 bases from V and 5 from J; bases not matched to a gene: 8. Germline assignment: CDR1 LGHDT and CDR2 YNNKEL (reference sequence). The CDR3 covers 15 residues. CDR3 nucleotides: TGTGCCAGCAGTCCACTAGCGGGAGTCATCGAGACCCAGTACTTC. Protein product: CASSPLAGVIETQYF.

The V and J genes are TRBV4-3 and TRBJ1-2; weak D call: TRBD1 (5 bases). Germline-derived CDR1 and CDR2 are LGHNA and YSLEER. V lost 4 bases and J lost 4, with 10 bases in between. The CDR3 has 13 amino acids. CDR3 DNA: TGCGCCAGCAGCCGACAGTACAGCTATGGCTACACCTTC. Translation: CASSRQYSYGYTF.

The gene calls are TRBV2 and TRBJ2-3; tentative D call: TRBD2 (6 bases). There are 14 residues in the CDR3. V dropped 6 bases and J dropped 3 bases, with 13 bases sitting between them. Germline CDR1 reads SNHLY; CDR2 reads FYNNEI. The CDR3, as DNA: TGTGCCAGCAGAGCCGGGACTCATACAGATACGCAGTATTTT. Amino acid sequence: CASRAGTHTDTQYF.

V gene TRBV5-4 combines with J gene TRBJ2-5; 9 bases are a match to TRBD1. V shed 4 bases and J 3 bases; nucleotides not matched to a gene: 1. The CDR3 consists of 13 residues. Germline V lookup: CDR1 SGHNT, CDR2 YYREEE (reference sequence). CDR3 sequence reads: CASSGTGKETQYF. The CDR3 region has the DNA TGTGCCAGCAGCGGGACAGGGAAAGAGACCCAGTACTTC.